This TCR beta chain emerged from a study of glioma-infiltrating T cells. This clonotype was detected only a few times. The antigen remains unidentified. Findings of the study overall: Gliomas, especially low-grade, showed above-expected tissue-blood divergence; non-neoplastic patients showed below. Tissue and blood shared very few CDR3 sequences.

Amplification of TCR alpha and beta CDR3 regions from RNA used iRepertoire nested multiplex PCR. TCRdb reprocessed the multiplex PCR reads via MiXCR and lists one record per CDR3 protein. The data contain about 190,000 distinct CDR3 sequences, about 31% of them singletons. The CDR3 runs 17 residues. Unmatched junction bases numbered 11, after V lost 3 bases and J lost 2 bases. Germline values: CDR1 SGHDT, CDR2 YYEEEE. Input material: glioma tissue, nonneoplastic brain tissue, or PBMCs (not recorded which). The receptor comes from a human donor with low-grade glioma or glioblastoma, undergoing nonglioma brain surgery, or in good health (not recorded which). The rearrangement joins TRBV5-6 to TRBJ2-1; 7 bases match TRBD2. CDR3 nucleotides: TGTGCCAGCAGCTGGGATCGGGGGAGGGCGACCTACAATGAGCAGTTCTTC. It yields the protein CASSWDRGRATYNEQFF.